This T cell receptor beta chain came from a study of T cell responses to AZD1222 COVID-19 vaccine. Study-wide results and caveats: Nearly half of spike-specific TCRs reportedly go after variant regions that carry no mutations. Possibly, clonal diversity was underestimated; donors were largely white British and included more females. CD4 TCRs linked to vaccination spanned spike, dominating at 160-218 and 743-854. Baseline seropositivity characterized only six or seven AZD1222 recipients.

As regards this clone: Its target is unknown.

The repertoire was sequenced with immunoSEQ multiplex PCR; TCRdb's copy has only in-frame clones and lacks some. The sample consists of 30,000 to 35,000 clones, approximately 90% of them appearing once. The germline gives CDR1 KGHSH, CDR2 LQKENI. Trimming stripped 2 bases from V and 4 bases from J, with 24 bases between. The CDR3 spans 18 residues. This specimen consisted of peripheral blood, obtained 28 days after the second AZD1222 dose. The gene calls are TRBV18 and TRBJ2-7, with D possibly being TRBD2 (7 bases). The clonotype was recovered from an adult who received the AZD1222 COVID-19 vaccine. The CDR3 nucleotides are TGTGCCAGCTCACCATACCGCCCGACGGGGGGCGAGGGGTACGAGCAGTACTTC. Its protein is CASSPYRPTGGEGYEQYF.